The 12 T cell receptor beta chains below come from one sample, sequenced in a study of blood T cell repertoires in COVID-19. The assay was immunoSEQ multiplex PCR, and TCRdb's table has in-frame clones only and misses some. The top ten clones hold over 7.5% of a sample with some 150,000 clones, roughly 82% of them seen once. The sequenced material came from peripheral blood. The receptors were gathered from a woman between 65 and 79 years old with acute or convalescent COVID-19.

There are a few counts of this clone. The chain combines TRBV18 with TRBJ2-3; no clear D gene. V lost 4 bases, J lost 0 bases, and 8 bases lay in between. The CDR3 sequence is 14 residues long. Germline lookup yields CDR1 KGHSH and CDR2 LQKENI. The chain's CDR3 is CASSQSSSTDTQYF. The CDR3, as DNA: TGTGCCAGCTCACAGTCGAGTAGCACAGATACGCAGTATTTT.

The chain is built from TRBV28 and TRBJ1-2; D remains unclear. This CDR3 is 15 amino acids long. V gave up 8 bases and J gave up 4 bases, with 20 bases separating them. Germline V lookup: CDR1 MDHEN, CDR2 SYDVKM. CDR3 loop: CASLHTRGSRYGYTF. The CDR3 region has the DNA TGTGCCAGCCTCCATACCCGGGGTTCGCGCTATGGCTACACCTTC.

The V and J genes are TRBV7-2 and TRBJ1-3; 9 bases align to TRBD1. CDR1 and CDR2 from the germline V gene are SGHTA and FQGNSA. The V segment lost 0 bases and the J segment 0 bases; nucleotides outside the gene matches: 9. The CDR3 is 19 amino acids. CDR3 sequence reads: CASSLAIRDRDHSGNTIYF. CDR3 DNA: TGTGCCAGCAGCTTAGCGATCCGGGACAGGGATCACTCTGGAAACACCATATATTTT.

The CDR3 coding sequence is TGTGCCAGCAGTTCAAGACCCCGGGGGACAGTGAATCAGCCCCAGCATTTT. It codes for CASSSRPRGTVNQPQHF. The chain is built from TRBV28 and TRBJ1-5; 7 bases agree with TRBD1. Losses at the gene ends were 4 bases for V and 4 bases for J; bases not matched to a gene: 13. Germline values: CDR1 MDHEN, CDR2 SYDVKM. This CDR3 contains 17 residues.

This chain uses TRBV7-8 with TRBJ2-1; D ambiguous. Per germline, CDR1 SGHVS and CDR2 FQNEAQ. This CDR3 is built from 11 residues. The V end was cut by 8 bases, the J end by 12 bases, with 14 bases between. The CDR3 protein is CASGRDSVQFF. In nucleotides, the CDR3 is TGTGCCAGCGGCCGAGACTCCGTGCAGTTCTTC.

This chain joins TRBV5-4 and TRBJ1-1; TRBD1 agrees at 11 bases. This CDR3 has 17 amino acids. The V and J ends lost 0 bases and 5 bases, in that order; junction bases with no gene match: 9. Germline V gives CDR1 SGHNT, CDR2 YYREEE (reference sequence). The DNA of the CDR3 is TGTGCCAGCAGCTTGGGGACAGGGGGCGCGGTTGGAACTGAAGCTTTCTTT. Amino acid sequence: CASSLGTGGAVGTEAFF.

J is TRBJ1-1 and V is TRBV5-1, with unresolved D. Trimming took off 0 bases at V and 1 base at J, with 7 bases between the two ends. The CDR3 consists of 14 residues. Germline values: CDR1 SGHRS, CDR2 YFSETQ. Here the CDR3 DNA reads TGCGCCAGCAGCTTGGCAGAGGGGAACACTGAAGCTTTCTTT. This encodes CASSLAEGNTEAFF.

The DNA for the CDR3 is TGTGCCAGCAGCACAACGGGAACCATTGGCTACACCTTC. It encodes CASSTTGTIGYTF. The chain links TRBV5-4 to TRBJ1-2, with D uncertain. Germline lookup yields CDR1 SGHNT and CDR2 YYREEE (reference sequence). The germline V and J ends were trimmed by 4 bases and 7 bases, with 14 bases remaining between them. The CDR3 is 13 residues long. The full variable domain, with the rest looked up from reference TRBV5-4 and TRBJ1-2, is ETGVTQSPTHLIKTRGQQVTLRCSSQSGHNTVSWYQQALGQGPQFIFQYYREEENGRGNFPPRFSGLQFPNYSSELNVNALELDDSALYLCASSTTGTIGYTFGSGTRLTVV.

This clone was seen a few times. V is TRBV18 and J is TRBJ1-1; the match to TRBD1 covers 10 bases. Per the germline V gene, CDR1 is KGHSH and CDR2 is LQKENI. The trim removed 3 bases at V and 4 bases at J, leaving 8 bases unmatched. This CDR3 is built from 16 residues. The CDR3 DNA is TGTGCCAGCTCACCTCAGCTTGGGGACAGGGGCACTGAAGCTTTCTTT. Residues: CASSPQLGDRGTEAFF.

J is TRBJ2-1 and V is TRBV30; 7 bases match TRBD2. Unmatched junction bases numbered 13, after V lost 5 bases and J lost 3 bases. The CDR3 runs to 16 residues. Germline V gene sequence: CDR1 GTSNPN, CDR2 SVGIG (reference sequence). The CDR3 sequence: CAWVGLSGIVYNEQFF. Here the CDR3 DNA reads TGTGCCTGGGTGGGGCTAAGCGGGATAGTCTACAATGAGCAGTTCTTC. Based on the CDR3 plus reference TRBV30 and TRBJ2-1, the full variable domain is SQTIHQWPATLVQPVGSPLSLECTVEGTSNPNLYWYRQAAGRGLQLLFYSVGIGQISSEVPQNLSASRPQDRQFILSSKKLLLSDSGFYLCAWVGLSGIVYNEQFFGPGTRLTVL.

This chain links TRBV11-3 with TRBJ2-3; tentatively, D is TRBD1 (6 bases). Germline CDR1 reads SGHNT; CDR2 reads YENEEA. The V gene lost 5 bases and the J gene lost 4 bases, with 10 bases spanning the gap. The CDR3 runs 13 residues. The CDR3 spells CASSPRGADTQYF. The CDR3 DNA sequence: TGTGCCAGCAGCCCCAGGGGCGCAGATACGCAGTATTTT.

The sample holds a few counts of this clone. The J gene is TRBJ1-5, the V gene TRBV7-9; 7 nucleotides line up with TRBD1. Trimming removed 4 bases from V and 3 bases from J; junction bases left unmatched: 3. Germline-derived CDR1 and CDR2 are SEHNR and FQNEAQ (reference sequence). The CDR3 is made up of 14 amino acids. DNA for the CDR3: TGTGCCAGCAGCTCGGACAGGTTCAATCAGCCCCAGCATTTT. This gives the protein CASSSDRFNQPQHF.